Following are 12 T cell receptor beta chains from one sample sequenced in a study of T cells in Graves' hyperthyroidism and ophthalmopathy. RNA transcripts yielded amplified TCR beta CDR3 regions. RT-PCR in the first round (using the HTBI primer set) targeted the TCR CDR3. TCRdb independently ran MiXCR on the multiplex PCR reads; one entry per CDR3 protein. Among approximately 510,000 distinct CDR3 sequences, about a fifth were seen once, and the ten largest hold about a quarter. The sample was blood. The receptors derive from a man younger than 35 with Graves' hyperthyroidism.

This clonotype came up many times. The V and J genes are TRBV7-2 and TRBJ2-7, with 8 bases aligning to TRBD1. The ends lost 0 bases at V and 6 bases at J; junction bases unmatched: 1. The germline gives CDR1 SGHTA, CDR2 FQGNSA. The CDR3 extends over 13 amino acids. The CDR3 here is CASSLAGTGEQYF. In DNA, the CDR3 is TGTGCCAGCAGCTTAGCTGGGACAGGCGAGCAGTACTTC.

In its sample, this clonotype was seen many times. The rearrangement links TRBV6-5 to TRBJ1-1, with 7 bases lining up with TRBD1. V lost 2 bases and J lost 0; bases outside the gene matches: 0. The V gene's germline CDR1 is MNHEY and CDR2 SVGAGI. The CDR3 is 14 residues long. The CDR3 DNA reads as TGTGCCAGCAGTTACGACAGGGTGAACACTGAAGCTTTCTTT. This sequence encodes CASSYDRVNTEAFF.

This clonotype is a singleton in its sample. The chain couples TRBV6-1 to TRBJ1-2; D uncertain. Trimming pared 4 bases from V and 9 bases from J, leaving 12 bases between. Germline V gives CDR1 MNHNS, CDR2 SASEGT. This CDR3 has 12 residues. Written as DNA, the CDR3 is TGTGCCAGCAGTGTAGCACGAGACAGCTACACCTTC. It yields the protein CASSVARDSYTF.

This rearrangement joins TRBV11-2 to TRBJ1-5; D unresolved. The V end was cut by 1 base, the J end by 0 bases, with 10 bases between. Germline CDR1 SGHAT, CDR2 FQNNGV. The CDR3 contains 16 residues. CDR3 coding DNA: TGTGCCAGCAGCTTAGGGTCGGCGATTAGCAATCAGCCCCAGCATTTT. Encoded protein: CASSLGSAISNQPQHF.

The table lists this clonotype with many counts. This chain links TRBV19 with TRBJ1-5; D might be TRBD1 (6 bases). The CDR3 covers 12 residues. Trimming cost V 9 bases and J 6 bases, with 12 bases left between them. Germline loops: CDR1 LNHDA, CDR2 SQIVND (reference sequence). In nucleotides, the CDR3 is TGTGCCAGCAAGGGGGGGGCTCAGCCCCAGCATTTT. Protein: CASKGGAQPQHF.

With regard to this clonotype: Just one base apart from a much larger clone, this may be a read error. V gene TRBV10-3 combines with J gene TRBJ1-5, with D possibly being TRBD1 (5 bases). The CDR3 totals 15 residues. V lost 8 bases to trimming and J lost 8 bases, with 22 bases between them. Germline CDR1 is ENHRY and CDR2 is SYGVKD. CDR3 DNA: TGTGCCATCTCCTCGTGGGGCGGGTGTAGTAAGCCCCAGCATTTT. It encodes CAISSWGGCSKPQHF.

The sample holds many counts of this clonotype. This rearrangement joins TRBV20-1 to TRBJ1-1; the D is unclear. Germline-derived CDR1 and CDR2 are DFQATT and SNEGSKA (reference sequence). The CDR3 has 14 amino acids. Trimming cost V 6 bases and J 0 bases, with 14 bases left between them. The CDR3 reads CSAQAWAMNTEAFF. In DNA form, the CDR3 reads TGCAGTGCCCAAGCCTGGGCCATGAACACTGAAGCTTTCTTT.

This clonotype occurred many times. The genes are TRBV12-3 or TRBV12-4 and TRBJ2-2; possibly TRBD1 for D (6 bases). The CDR3 is 14 amino acids. Trimming removed 5 bases from V and 7 bases from J, with 14 bases in between. DNA of the CDR3: TGTGCCAGCAGTCCTCGACAGGCGGGCGGGGAGCTGTTTTTT. Translated: CASSPRQAGGELFF.

This clonotype was found many times. J is TRBJ1-2 and V is TRBV6-5, with TRBD1 matching 7 bases. V lost 2 bases and J lost 4; bases outside the gene matches: 7. The CDR3 has 15 residues. Germline loops: CDR1 MNHEY, CDR2 SVGAGI. The CDR3, as DNA: TGTGCCAGCAGTTACCCCCGGGACAGCGTCTATGGCTACACCTTC. Protein: CASSYPRDSVYGYTF.

Ten or more counts support this clonotype. CDR3 loop: CASSLEAGGSEAFF. CDR3 nucleotides: TGTGCCAGCAGCTTGGAGGCAGGGGGATCTGAAGCTTTCTTT. The gene calls are TRBV5-6 and TRBJ1-1; TRBD1 matches 7 bases. The CDR3 is made up of 14 amino acids. Germline V gene sequence: CDR1 SGHDT, CDR2 YYEEEE. The trim removed 0 bases at V and 6 bases at J, leaving 5 bases unmatched.

Ten or more counts support this clonotype. The chain links TRBV12-3 or TRBV12-4 to TRBJ2-5; 10 bases are shared with TRBD2. The V segment lost 3 bases and the J segment 5 bases; nucleotides outside the gene matches: 21. This CDR3 spans 20 amino acids. This chain's CDR3 is CASSFRRLAGVDLGTETQYF. CDR3 DNA: TGTGCCAGCAGTTTTCGGAGGCTAGCGGGGGTCGACTTAGGTACGGAGACCCAGTACTTC.

This clonotype has a count of ten or more. This sequence joins TRBV6-7 and TRBJ1-5, with 7 bases fitting TRBD1. TRBV6-7 falls under the ORF class, with uncertain function. There are 13 residues in the CDR3. The J segment lost 4 bases and the V segment lost 8 bases, leaving 5 bases of the junction unmatched. The CDR3 loop is CASVRQGNQPQHF. CDR3 sequence (DNA): TGTGCCAGCGTGAGACAGGGAAATCAGCCCCAGCATTTT.